This TCR beta chain was found in a study of response to subunit inactivated influenza vaccine. Findings and limits, study-wide: The authors put forward the suggestion that each seasonal influenza vaccination may bring in only a limited number of new T cells.

TCRdb independently ran MiXCR on the RT-PCR reads; one entry per CDR3 protein. The profile shows more than 450,000 distinct CDR3 sequences, approximately 10% of them singletons. The CDR3 contains 20 residues. The germline V gene has CDR1 KGHSH and CDR2 LQKENI. V shed 3 bases and J shed 4 bases, with 28 bases lying between them. A note on this clonotype: Its antigen remains unknown.

These records were also assigned to another study, of T cells expressing NK-cell markers. Per that study: The authors made TCR beta cDNA libraries by 5'RACE template switching. This switching added a universal primer site and UMIs. Dominant NKG2C+ clonotype frequencies of roughly 1.0-8% of CD8+ T cells were measured in over five donors. In four donors, dominant clonotypes made up 28.3-60.1% of CD3+CD56-NKG2C+ cells.

This TCR was recovered from a man between 45 and 60 years old who received an inactivated influenza vaccine. The chain links TRBV18 to TRBJ2-1; D is perhaps TRBD1 (5 bases). Sequences were derived from PBMCs from blood, sampled on the day of vaccination. CDR3 protein: CASSPTPGFDPQNLYNEQFF. The CDR3 DNA is TGTGCCAGCTCACCGACACCAGGGTTCGATCCCCAAAACCTATACAATGAGCAGTTCTTC.